This TCR beta chain was recovered during a study of cytomegalovirus exposure and HLA in healthy donors (dated by TCRdb to about 2017). General notes on the study: A later analysis indicated that the 100 to 150 validation repertoires were generated on the platform also employed for the 600 to 750 repertoires of the first cohort. The aim of the study was to test whether cataloging public T cell receptors could identify signatures of past pathogen exposure. The study combined high-throughput TCR immunosequencing, statistical association of individual TCRs with disease status, and machine learning to predict cytomegalovirus infection status. In addition to the first cohort of hundreds of subjects, a separate validation cohort of around 110 different subjects was used. On the study overall, not on this receptor specifically: In a later analysis, TCRs clustered in the first cohort were found to also tend to co-occur in the approximately 120 validation repertoires, with about 94% of cluster scores above 0. In both the original and validation cohorts, the classifier was reported to diagnose cytomegalovirus status with high specificity and sensitivity. It was suggested by the authors that the approach could potentially be generalized to other disease states and immunological phenotypes. Most TCR sequences were observed very rarely across donors, whereas some public TCRs were present in many individuals. A later analysis lacked HLA typing for the validation cohort, so it scored co-occurrence in that cohort across all 110 or so repertoires. In vitro tests confirmed that a few of the cytomegalovirus-associated TCR beta chains recognize cytomegalovirus antigens. The study listed around 160 TCR beta chains as associated with cytomegalovirus.

The donors belonged to the validation cohort of around 120 subjects, which was separate from the approximately 660-subject first cohort. About this clone: Which antigen it targets is not known. Qualities for individual bases were not recorded, and no much larger clone is one base off.

The library was made by the immunoSEQ multiplex PCR assay. Per the source publication's procedure: A statistical classification framework was built for diagnosing cytomegalovirus status from the catalog of TCR beta chain sequences. TCRdb carries this immuneACCESS record with in-frame sequences only. Its versions omit some clonotypes, under half of them owing to an unresolved V gene in the studies checked, with the rest unexplained. The D gene and trimming were derived from the DNA, and the V and J assignments and clone size from that table. Recorded for this sample are about 360,000 clones; roughly 85% of them occurred a single time. Of the sample, 0.8% to 0.85% falls within the top ten clones. The CDR3 measures 14 amino acids from cysteine to phenylalanine. Only the CDR3 DNA is retained, 42 bases long and in frame from the first base. For this chain, trimming is 5 bases at the V end and 5 bases at the J end, and the number of junction bases without a gene match is 6. CDR1 and CDR2, per the germline V gene (reference sequence), are MNHEY and SMNVEV.

The receptor comes from a woman aged 18-29 years in good health and CMV-seronegative. The chain is assembled from TRBV27 and TRBJ1-1, and 9 bases in between align with TRBD1. Sequencing was performed on PBMCs. CDR3 reads: CASSRDREKTEAFF. The sequence in DNA is TGTGCCAGCAGTCGGGACAGGGAGAAGACTGAAGCTTTCTTT.